These T cell receptor beta chains were read from a single sample in a study of blood T cell repertoires in COVID-19. Clones were sequenced by immunoSEQ multiplex PCR, and TCRdb holds only the in-frame ones, with some missing. Among about 310,000 clones, over 75% were seen once, and the ten largest hold around a tenth. Sequences were obtained from PBMCs or T cells enriched from blood (not recorded which). The receptors were gathered from a woman aged 40 to 50 who had recovered from COVID-19. Both conserved end residues are part of each CDR3. The D gene is left open where the match is weak. Size tells how often a clone was seen (once, few, many) or the class of an expanded clone, and some rows leave it out.

j_gene | d_gene | v_gene | abundance | CDR3aa | CDR3nt
TRBJ1-4 | NA | TRBV27 | NA | CASSPAGGYEKLFF | TGTGCCAGCAGTCCTGCGGGGGGATATGAAAAACTGTTTTTT
TRBJ2-3 | TRBD2 | TRBV15 | NA | CATSSRTSGRTDTQYF | TGTGCCACCAGCAGCAGGACTAGCGGGCGCACAGATACGCAGTATTTT
TRBJ2-1 | TRBD2 | TRBV9 | NA | CASRNLRGETSGRNNEQFF | TGTGCCAGTAGAAACTTACGAGGGGAGACTAGCGGGAGAAACAATGAGCAGTTCTTC
TRBJ2-2 | TRBD2 | TRBV6-6 | NA | CASSNALAGVGGELFF | TGTGCCAGCAGCAATGCCCTAGCGGGGGTGGGCGGGGAGCTGTTTTTT
TRBJ2-7 | NA | TRBV5-5 | NA | CASSLESVTYEQYF | TGTGCCAGCAGCTTGGAGAGCGTAACCTACGAGCAGTACTTC
TRBJ2-7 | NA | TRBV7-9 | once | CASSSSGGYSYEQYF | TGTGCCAGCAGCTCCTCCGGCGGGTACTCCTACGAGCAGTACTTC
TRBJ2-3 | TRBD2 | TRBV15 | few | CATSKTSGKFDTQYF | TGTGCCACCAGCAAGACTAGCGGGAAGTTTGATACGCAGTATTTT
TRBJ2-2 | TRBD2 | TRBV4-3 | NA | CASSASGGNTGELFF | TGCGCCAGCAGCGCCAGCGGGGGGAACACCGGGGAGCTGTTTTTT
TRBJ2-3 | TRBD2 | TRBV2 | NA | CASRRGLDTDTQYF | TGTGCCAGCAGGCGGGGACTAGACACAGATACGCAGTATTTT
TRBJ2-7 | NA | TRBV3-1/TRBV3-2 | once | CASSQDASPGQYF | TGTGCCAGCAGCCAAGACGCGTCCCCGGGGCAGTACTTC
TRBJ2-7 | NA | TRBV5-1 | NA | CASSFDTSSYEQYF | TGCGCCAGCAGCTTCGACACTTCATCCTACGAGCAGTACTTC
TRBJ2-7 | TRBD1 | TRBV13 | NA | CASSIRDRVSYEQYF | TGTGCCAGCAGCATTCGGGACAGGGTGTCCTACGAGCAGTACTTC
TRBJ2-7 | NA | TRBV18 | NA | CASSGRDKNYEQYF | TGTGCCAGCTCGGGTAGGGACAAGAACTACGAGCAGTACTTC
TRBJ2-7 | TRBD1 | TRBV7-9 | NA | CASSSEDRGNYEQYF | TGTGCCAGCAGCAGCGAGGACAGGGGGAACTACGAGCAGTACTTC
TRBJ1-6 | NA | TRBV9 | NA | CASSRLGFGSPLHF | TGTGCCAGCAGTAGACTCGGGTTTGGGTCACCCCTCCACTTT
TRBJ2-7 | TRBD2 | TRBV29-1 | NA | CSVLRTSVDEQYF | TGCAGCGTTCTTCGGACTAGCGTCGACGAGCAGTACTTC
TRBJ1-1 | TRBD1 | TRBV10-3 | NA | CAIQSRDRINGAFF | TGTGCCATCCAGTCCCGGGACAGGATTAATGGAGCTTTCTTT
TRBJ2-5 | NA | TRBV30 | NA | CAWSRTIQETQYF | TGTGCCTGGAGTAGGACTATCCAAGAGACCCAGTACTTC
TRBJ2-3 | NA | TRBV6-2/TRBV6-3 | NA | CASSYSIGQGPTDTQYF | TGTGCCAGCAGTTACTCGATAGGTCAGGGGCCCACGGATACGCAGTATTTT
TRBJ1-6 | NA | TRBV7-3 | NA | CASSLRENSPLHF | TGTGCCAGCAGCTTAAGGGAGAATTCACCCCTCCACTTT
TRBJ1-6 | TRBD1 | TRBV10-2 | NA | CASSETTGVETPLHF | TGCGCCAGCAGTGAGACGACAGGGGTGGAGACACCCCTCCACTTT
TRBJ2-2 | TRBD2 | TRBV18 | NA | CASSGLAGVANTGELFF | TGTGCCAGCTCAGGACTAGCGGGAGTGGCGAACACCGGGGAGCTGTTTTTT
TRBJ2-7 | NA | TRBV5-1 | NA | CASSLGSDEQYF | TGCGCCAGCAGCTTGGGATCGGACGAGCAGTACTTC
TRBJ2-1 | TRBD2 | TRBV7-2 | NA | CASSQGRGGYNEQFF | TGTGCCAGCAGCCAGGGACGGGGGGGCTACAATGAGCAGTTCTTC
TRBJ1-2 | NA | TRBV19 | NA | CASSTGYGYTF | TGTGCCAGTAGTACAGGATATGGCTACACCTTC
TRBJ2-5 | NA | TRBV29-1 | NA | CSVVLGRTVEETQYF | TGCAGCGTTGTTCTTGGGCGGACAGTTGAGGAGACCCAGTACTTC
TRBJ2-3 | NA | TRBV15 | NA | CATSRGNRVSTDTQYF | TGTGCCACCAGCAGAGGTAACAGGGTCAGCACAGATACGCAGTATTTT
TRBJ2-7 | TRBD1 | TRBV7-2 | NA | CASSSIFDRGAHEQYF | TGTGCCAGCAGCTCGATCTTCGACAGGGGCGCCCACGAGCAGTACTTC
TRBJ2-7 | NA | TRBV10-2 | NA | CASSESGLSYEQYF | TGCGCCAGCAGTGAGTCGGGACTTTCCTACGAGCAGTACTTC
TRBJ1-4 | NA | TRBV5-1 | NA | CASSLTGLNEKLFF | TGCGCCAGCAGCTTGACAGGGCTTAATGAAAAACTGTTTTTT
TRBJ2-7 | TRBD2 | TRBV11-2 | NA | CASSVGLAVLYEQYF | TGTGCCAGCAGCGTGGGACTAGCGGTTCTATACGAGCAGTACTTC
TRBJ2-7 | NA | TRBV28 | NA | CASKRGNYEQYF | TGTGCCAGCAAGAGAGGGAACTACGAGCAGTACTTC
TRBJ2-2 | TRBD2 | TRBV10-3 | few | CAISSTSGANTGELFF | TGTGCCATCAGCTCGACTAGCGGAGCGAACACCGGGGAGCTGTTTTTT
TRBJ2-7 | NA | TRBV9 | few | CASSAGGGLLYEQYF | TGTGCCAGCAGCGCTGGGGGGGGCCTGCTCTACGAGCAGTACTTC
TRBJ1-6 | NA | TRBV6-5 | NA | CASSYSGQGSLHF | TGTGCCAGCAGTTACTCCGGGCAGGGGTCCCTCCACTTT
TRBJ2-3 | TRBD2 | TRBV6-6 | few | CASSLRLAGGLRDTQYF | TGTGCCAGCAGTCTTAGACTAGCGGGAGGGCTGAGAGATACGCAGTATTTT
TRBJ1-1 | TRBD1 | TRBV5-1 | once | CASSLGWTGGVEAFF | TGCGCCAGCAGCTTGGGATGGACAGGGGGCGTTGAAGCTTTCTTT
TRBJ2-1 | NA | TRBV29-1 | NA | CSVEQGSNEQFF | TGCAGCGTTGAACAGGGTTCGAATGAGCAGTTCTTC
TRBJ2-6 | NA | TRBV19 | NA | CASSMDRRDRRSGANVLTF | TGTGCCAGTAGTATGGACAGGCGGGACAGAAGGTCTGGGGCCAACGTCCTGACTTTC
TRBJ2-7 | TRBD2 | TRBV4-3 | NA | CASSQGLAGPYEQYF | TGCGCCAGCAGCCAAGGGCTAGCGGGGCCCTACGAGCAGTACTTC
TRBJ1-3 | TRBD1 | TRBV5-4 | NA | CASSFPGRKGADNTIYF | TGTGCCAGCAGCTTTCCCGGCAGAAAGGGGGCGGACAACACCATATATTTT
TRBJ2-3 | NA | TRBV5-6 | NA | CASSPDGASTDTQYF | TGTGCCAGCAGCCCCGACGGAGCTAGCACAGATACGCAGTATTTT
TRBJ1-1 | TRBD1 | TRBV6-5 | once | CASSPPGGRGTEAFF | TGTGCCAGCAGTCCTCCAGGGGGTAGAGGAACTGAAGCTTTCTTT
TRBJ2-1 | NA | TRBV7-6 | NA | CASSLQALASYNEQFF | TGTGCCAGCAGCTTACAGGCTCTAGCGAGTTACAATGAGCAGTTCTTC
TRBJ1-3 | NA | TRBV9 | NA | CASSPSGNTIYF | TGTGCCAGCAGCCCCTCGGGAAACACCATATATTTT
TRBJ2-7 | NA | TRBV6-1 | NA | CASSEGGGPPSNEQYF | TGTGCCAGCAGTGAAGGGGGGGGCCCTCCTTCAAACGAGCAGTACTTC
TRBJ2-7 | TRBD2 | TRBV29-1 | NA | CSVVGSSGMTLRHEQYF | TGCAGCGTCGTCGGTTCTAGCGGGATGACTCTACGCCACGAGCAGTACTTC
TRBJ2-1 | TRBD2 | TRBV19 | NA | CASRLAGPSYNEQFF | TGTGCCAGTAGACTAGCGGGGCCCTCCTACAATGAGCAGTTCTTC
TRBJ2-1 | TRBD2 | TRBV19 | NA | CASSQTSGAGEQFF | TGTGCCAGTAGCCAGACTAGCGGGGCGGGAGAGCAGTTCTTC
TRBJ2-5 | TRBD1 | TRBV5-1 | NA | CASSTGTGEETQYF | TGCGCCAGCAGCACCGGGACAGGGGAAGAGACCCAGTACTTC
TRBJ2-2 | TRBD2 | TRBV4-3 | NA | CASSQDLAGGGTGELFF | TGCGCCAGCAGCCAAGACCTAGCGGGAGGGGGCACCGGGGAGCTGTTTTTT
TRBJ2-7 | NA | TRBV7-2 | NA | CASSPSGDEQYF | TGTGCCAGCAGCCCCTCGGGAGACGAGCAGTACTTC
TRBJ1-1 | NA | TRBV13 | NA | CASGQGTNTEAFF | TGTGCCAGCGGGCAGGGAACGAACACTGAAGCTTTCTTT